This paragraph reports one T cell receptor beta chain. This sample was taken from a study of cytomegalovirus exposure and HLA in healthy donors. The length of the CDR3 is 14 residues. V lost 1 base, J lost 6 bases, and 3 bases stayed unmatched. The germline gives CDR1 SGHRS, CDR2 YFSETQ. The primer mix had 60 Vbeta and 13 Jbeta primers. Clones were sequenced by immunoSEQ multiplex PCR, and TCRdb holds only the in-frame ones, with some missing. This table has 150,000 to 200,000 clones, under 80% appearing once. The clonotype was recovered from a female donor in good health and CMV-seronegative. The chain combines TRBV5-1 with TRBJ2-5, with 10 bases fitting TRBD2. The sequenced sample was PBMCs. The CDR3 nucleotides are TGCGCCAGCAGCTTGTCTAGCGGGAGTCAGACCCAGTACTTC. Translated, it gives CASSLSSGSQTQYF.